This TCR beta chain was captured in a study of blood T cell repertoires in COVID-19. At the level of the study: The United States, Italy and Spain were the sources of the acute and convalescent COVID-19 samples. Nucleic acid was either cDNA or gDNA, and it came from T cells, B-cell-depleted T cells, or PBMCs.

This clone showed up just once. Authors' processing steps: Amplification from reference gene primers served as the basis for estimated nucleated cell counts. The assay was immunoSEQ multiplex PCR, and TCRdb's table has in-frame clones only and misses some. V and J calls and clone size are given by that table; D and trimming were obtained from the DNA. The sample shows roughly 220,000 clones, more than 75% of them seen only once. Sequencing was carried out using peripheral blood. The clonotype originates from a man between 60 and 75 years old with acute or convalescent COVID-19.

This chain's CDR3 is CASSLSGEQYF. The CDR3 coding sequence is TGTGCCAGCAGCCTTAGTGGCGAGCAGTACTTC. The chain couples TRBV28 to TRBJ2-7, with D hard to call. Between the trimmed V and J ends, which lost 6 bases and 6 bases, there was a span of 9 bases. Germline loops: CDR1 MDHEN, CDR2 SYDVKM. The CDR3 totals 11 residues.